This TCR beta chain was documented in a study of blood T cell repertoires in COVID-19. Whole-study context: The samples span acute and convalescent COVID-19 from the United States, Italy and Spain. Sample material is recorded as cDNA or gDNA derived from T cells, B-cell-depleted T cells, or PBMCs.

Produced via immunoSEQ multiplex PCR; TCRdb's table is partial and in-frame only. Seen here are roughly 230,000 clones, 80% to 90% observed once, and the top ten hold under 4.5%. Per germline, CDR1 WSHSY and CDR2 SAAADI. The ends were cut back, 6 bases at V and 2 bases at J, with 14 bases in the middle. The length of the CDR3 is 14 residues. This clone was counted only a few times. This chain joins TRBV10-2 and TRBJ2-7; D perhaps matches TRBD1 (5 bases). The receptor's source is a man aged 45-60 years with acute or convalescent COVID-19. Sequenced material: peripheral blood. CDR3 sequence (DNA): TGCGCCAGCAGAAATTCCAGGGAACCCTACGAGCAGTACTTC. As protein: CASRNSREPYEQYF.